This TCR beta chain was captured by sequencing in a study of shared clonotypes between healthy human individuals. The study's findings and limits: Investigators collected only blood, and repertoires in tissues likely differ. It was the non-shared clonotypes that had lower generation probabilities than clonotypes shared by all four donors.

On this clone: Antigen unknown.

Trimming cost V 6 bases and J 1 base; bases outside gene matches: 7. The CDR3 runs to 15 residues. Germline V gives CDR1 KGHSH, CDR2 LQKENI. Genomic DNA (from each subset) was split evenly across several immunoSEQ plates. Sequenced by immunoSEQ multiplex PCR; TCRdb stores in-frame clones only, minus some. The profile shows about 1.5 million clones, roughly 96% of them singletons. This sequence originates from a man aged 30 to 45 in good health. The chain couples TRBV18 to TRBJ2-7, with TRBD1 matching over 9 bases. The sample taken for sequencing was naive CD4+ T cells sorted from blood. Subset denoted: CD45RA+ positively selected. In DNA, the CDR3 is TGTGCCAGCTCCTTCGGGACAGGGATTTCCTACGAGCAGTACTTC. Its translation: CASSFGTGISYEQYF. Complete variable domain (other parts from reference TRBV18 and TRBJ2-7): NAGVMQNPRHLVRRRGQEARLRCSPMKGHSHVYWYRQLPEEGLKFMVYLQKENIIDESGMPKERFSAEFPKEGPSILRIQQVVRGDSAAYFCASSFGTGISYEQYFGPGTRLTVT.